The 29 T cell receptor beta chains given below trace back to one sample, sequenced in a study of metastatic and nonmetastatic thyroid tumors. Not a single patient had been given any form of treatment at any point before undergoing thyroid surgery. Using MiXCR, TCRdb re-called clones from the PCR reads. The profile covers over 9,000 clones, with around 40% appearing a single time and less than 20% taken by the ten largest. The specimen sequenced was tumor tissue. The source is a female donor with papillary thyroid cancer or a benign thyroid nodule (not recorded which). Some clones in this sample may be carry-over from other donors' samples.

This clone has a single count. The chain combines TRBV5-5 with TRBJ1-1; unclear D gene. Germline V gene sequence: CDR1 SGHKS, CDR2 YYEKEE (reference sequence). V was pared by 0 bases and J by 4 bases, with 10 bases between. The CDR3 length is 14 residues. This chain's CDR3 is CASSLGWIGTEAFF. The CDR3 DNA follows: TGTGCCAGCAGCTTGGGATGGATCGGCACTGAAGCTTTCTTT.

The V gene is TRBV9, the J gene TRBJ2-3; no definite D call. The V end lost 4 bases, the J end lost 2 bases, and 17 bases lay between the germline ends. Looked up from germline, CDR1 is SGDLS and CDR2 is YYNGEE. This CDR3 region has 16 residues. DNA of the CDR3: TGTGCCAGCAGCCCGAACCACTCGAGCGACACAGATACGCAGTATTTT. Translating gives CASSPNHSSDTDTQYF.

This clone was seen more than once but under ten times. The CDR3 loop reads CASSQPGTAYGYTF. As DNA, the CDR3 is TGTGCCAGCAGTCAGCCCGGGACTGCCTATGGCTACACCTTC. This chain joins TRBV6-1 and TRBJ1-2; weak D call: TRBD1 (5 bases). The CDR3 length is 14 residues. Germline V gene sequence: CDR1 MNHNS, CDR2 SASEGT. Deletions cut 5 bases from V and 4 bases from J, with 14 bases between.

Regarding this clone: Germline and junction disagree at one end, which may indicate a read error. This chain uses TRBV4-1 with TRBJ1-6; D may be TRBD1 (5 bases). Germline V CDR1 and CDR2: MGHRA, YSYEKL. The CDR3 length is 14 residues. In DNA form, the CDR3 reads TGCGCCAGCAGCCGCGAGGGACCCTCGGCACCCCTCCACTTC. It translates to CASSREGPSAPLHF.

This clone has a single count. V is TRBV30 and J is TRBJ2-6; D assignment may be TRBD1 or TRBD2 (7 bases each). Trimming removed 0 bases from V and 6 bases from J, with 12 bases in between. The CDR3 has 15 amino acids. Germline CDR1 is GTSNPN and CDR2 is SVGIG (reference sequence). CDR3 DNA: TGTGCCTGGAGTGTAGCGGGGACAGTGGCCAACGTCCTGACTTTC. This gives the protein CAWSVAGTVANVLTF.

The V gene is TRBV7-8, the J gene TRBJ1-2; TRBD1 is a possible D gene (5 bases). Germline CDR1 SGHVS, CDR2 FQNEAQ. This CDR3 is built from 13 residues. Trimming removed 3 bases from V and 8 bases from J, with 13 bases in between. The CDR3 sequence is CASSFGGSYGYTF. CDR3 sequence (DNA): TGTGCCAGCAGCTTTGGGGGGTCATACGGCTACACCTTC.

The rearrangement links TRBV2 to TRBJ1-2; a weak D match, TRBD1 (5 bases). The CDR3 spans 15 residues. Looked up from germline, CDR1 is SNHLY and CDR2 is FYNNEI. The germline V and J ends were trimmed by 5 bases and 7 bases, with 20 bases remaining between them. CDR3: CASSKQEEDLTGYTF. The CDR3, as DNA: TGTGCCAGCAGTAAACAGGAGGAAGATTTGACTGGCTACACCTTC.

About this clone itself: One end of the junction is discordant with germline, which a read error may explain. The chain carries TRBV12-3 or TRBV12-4 and TRBJ1-5; D gene uncertain. The CDR3 spans 13 residues. As DNA, the CDR3 is TGTGCCAGCACCCCAAATAGCGATCAGCCCCAGCATTTT. It yields the protein CASTPNSDQPQHF.

J is TRBJ1-1 and V is TRBV7-3, with D tentatively TRBD1 (5 bases). The V end was cut by 3 bases, the J end by 1 base, with 9 bases between. The CDR3 extends over 14 amino acids. CDR1 SGHTA and CDR2 FQGTGA come from the germline V gene. The DNA for the CDR3 is TGTGCCAGCAGCTTTGGACACCAGAACACTGAAGCTTTCTTT. Translating it yields CASSFGHQNTEAFF.

The chain employs TRBV6-5 and TRBJ2-7; 8 bases fit TRBD2. The germline gives CDR1 MNHEY, CDR2 SVGAGI. The CDR3 is made up of 16 amino acids. The J segment lost 0 bases and the V segment lost 4 bases, leaving 8 bases of the junction unmatched. CDR3 DNA sequence: TGTGCCAGCAGTTCTCTCTCGGGAGGGAGCTCCTACGAGCAGTACTTC. Amino acids: CASSSLSGGSSYEQYF.

The gene calls are TRBV6-4 and TRBJ2-1; weak D call: TRBD2 (6 bases). The germline CDR1 and CDR2 sequences are MRHNA and SNTAGT. This CDR3 is 15 amino acids long. V lost 5 bases to trimming and J lost 8 bases, with 19 bases between them. The CDR3, as DNA: TGTGCCAGCAGTTCAGGGACTGATGTAGCACATGAGCAGTTCTTC. Residues: CASSSGTDVAHEQFF.

This sequence joins TRBV9 and TRBJ2-2; tentatively, D is TRBD2 (6 bases). The CDR3 sequence is 15 residues long. V lost 0 bases to trimming and J lost 1 base, with 7 bases between them. The germline V gene has CDR1 SGDLS and CDR2 YYNGEE. The CDR3: CASSVVAVNTGELFF. The CDR3 bases are TGTGCCAGCAGCGTAGTAGCGGTGAACACCGGGGAGCTGTTTTTT.

There are a few counts of this clone. The chain carries TRBV7-6 and TRBJ2-7; D may be TRBD2 (5 bases). Germline CDR1 is SGHVS and CDR2 is FNYEAQ. V was clipped by 2 bases and J by 3 bases, with 14 bases between them. CDR3 length: 15 residues. CDR3 sequence reads: CASSLRAGSNYEQYF. The CDR3 nucleotides are TGTGCCAGCAGCTTAAGGGCGGGTTCGAACTACGAGCAGTACTTC.

This chain links TRBV6-1 with TRBJ1-2; the match to TRBD1 covers 9 bases. Germline CDR1 is MNHNS and CDR2 is SASEGT. This CDR3 has 13 residues. J lost 2 bases, V lost 9 bases, and 4 bases had no gene match. The DNA of the CDR3 is TGTGCCAGTGGACAGGGGCCCAACTATGGCTACACCTTC. This translates into CASGQGPNYGYTF.

This clone was seen a handful of times. This chain connects TRBV6-1 to TRBJ2-1, with D perhaps TRBD1 or TRBD2 (5 bases each). V dropped 8 bases and J dropped 8 bases, with 13 bases sitting between them. Germline loops: CDR1 MNHNS, CDR2 SASEGT. This CDR3 has 12 amino acids. The chain's CDR3 is CASLFRDHEQFF. CDR3 sequence (DNA): TGTGCCAGCCTTTTCAGGGACCATGAGCAGTTCTTC.

A note on this clone: Germline and junction disagree at one end, which may indicate a read error. This rearrangement joins TRBV24-1 to TRBJ2-1; 10 nucleotides match TRBD2. The CDR3 is 16 amino acids. Germline lookup yields CDR1 KGHDR and CDR2 SFDVKD. In DNA form, the CDR3 reads TGTACCACCAGTGACCCCAGCGGGGGGGGAGGGAATGAGCAGTTCTTC. Residues: CTTSDPSGGGGNEQFF.

The sample holds a few counts of this clone. This sequence joins TRBV28 and TRBJ1-4, with D possibly TRBD1 on 5 matching bases. Trimming left V 4 bases short and J 9 bases short, with 18 bases between. The CDR3 extends over 15 amino acids. Per germline, CDR1 MDHEN and CDR2 SYDVKM. The DNA for the CDR3 is TGTGCCAGCAGTTCGAGACAGCTATGGGGCCAAAAACTGTTTTTT. Translated: CASSSRQLWGQKLFF.

This clone was seen a few times. The rearrangement links TRBV12-3 or TRBV12-4 to TRBJ2-7, with D perhaps matching TRBD2 (5 bases). V was pared by 4 bases and J by 6 bases, with 25 bases between. This CDR3 has 17 amino acids. The CDR3 reads CASSSRESRGSSGEQYF. In nucleotides, the CDR3 is TGTGCCAGCAGTTCCCGGGAATCCCGAGGTAGTTCAGGCGAGCAGTACTTC.

The chain uses TRBV19 and TRBJ1-1; TRBD1 might be the D (5 bases). From germline, CDR1 is LNHDA and CDR2 SQIVND (reference sequence). The CDR3 extends over 15 amino acids. The V end was cut by 4 bases, the J end by 0 bases, with 12 bases between. The CDR3 bases are TGTGCCAGTAGTAACCACCAGGGAATGAACACTGAAGCTTTCTTT. Translation: CASSNHQGMNTEAFF.

The chain couples TRBV6-2 or TRBV6-3 to TRBJ2-5; D is ambiguous. CDR1 is MNHEY and CDR2 is SVGEGT in the germline V gene. The CDR3 sequence is 12 residues long. The ends were cut back, 0 bases at V and 5 bases at J, with 4 bases in the middle. The CDR3 nucleotides read TGTGCCAGCAGTTACTCGTGGGAGACCCAGTACTTC. Its protein product is CASSYSWETQYF.

The gene calls are TRBV27 and TRBJ1-2; tentatively, D is TRBD1 (6 bases). Per germline, CDR1 MNHEY and CDR2 SMNVEV (reference sequence). The CDR3 totals 17 residues. Trimming shortened V by 3 bases and J by 0 bases, and 17 bases separated the two germline ends. The CDR3 is CASSFYDRQGANYGYTF. The CDR3 nucleotides read TGTGCCAGCAGTTTTTACGACAGGCAGGGTGCTAACTATGGCTACACCTTC.

This clone was found a few times. The chain combines TRBV19 with TRBJ1-5, with a possible D match to TRBD1 (5 bases). Per the germline V gene, CDR1 is LNHDA and CDR2 is SQIVND (reference sequence). The ends were cut back, 7 bases at V and 4 bases at J, with 17 bases in the middle. The CDR3 sequence is 15 residues long. CDR3 sequence (DNA): TGTGCCAGTAAAGTGGGGGAAGCTTCGAATCAGCCCCAGCATTTT. Encoded protein: CASKVGEASNQPQHF.

This clone was detected a few times. The chain carries TRBV6-1 and TRBJ2-1; tentative D call: TRBD1 (5 bases). V was trimmed by 4 bases and J by 13 bases, leaving 14 bases between them. Germline V gene data show CDR1 as MNHNS and CDR2 as SASEGT. The CDR3 spans 12 residues. The CDR3 loop is CASSASRVHQFF. The DNA of the CDR3 is TGTGCCAGCAGTGCCTCCAGGGTTCATCAGTTCTTC.

The chain joins TRBV6-1 to TRBJ1-2, with 12 bases lining up with TRBD1. Trimming removed 6 bases from V and 6 bases from J; junction bases left unmatched: 5. CDR1 is MNHNS, CDR2 SASEGT, per germline. CDR3 length: 14 amino acids. The CDR3 sequence: CASRGDRGRDGYTF. DNA for the CDR3: TGTGCCAGCAGGGGGGACAGGGGGCGAGATGGCTACACCTTC.

V gene TRBV12-3 or TRBV12-4 combines with J gene TRBJ2-5; the D gene is possibly TRBD1 (5 bases). The ends were cut back, 6 bases at V and 2 bases at J, with 13 bases in the middle. The length of the CDR3 is 14 residues. The CDR3 DNA is TGTGCCAGCAGCTTACAGGAGACGCAAGAGACCCAGTACTTC. It specifies CASSLQETQETQYF.

This clone was picked up a small number of times. This sequence joins TRBV6-2 or TRBV6-3 and TRBJ2-7; no reliable D call. Germline V gene lookup returns CDR1 MNHEY and CDR2 SVGEGT. The CDR3 consists of 11 residues. V lost 2 bases and J 6 bases, leaving 5 bases between the germline ends. The CDR3 DNA reads as TGTGCCAGCAGTTACCGGTTCGAGCAGTACTTC. Amino acids: CASSYRFEQYF.

Within the sample, this clone is large. The chain recombines TRBV6-1 with TRBJ1-6, with 7 bases identical to TRBD1. V was pared by 7 bases and J by 9 bases, with 12 bases of the junction left unmatched. Germline CDR1 reads MNHNS; CDR2 reads SASEGT. The CDR3 consists of 15 residues. CDR3 sequence: CASTSEYRGASPLHF. CDR3 DNA sequence: TGTGCCAGCACTTCGGAGTACAGGGGTGCTTCACCCCTCCACTTT.

This clone has a single count. V gene TRBV20-1 combines with J gene TRBJ1-1; D is possibly TRBD1 (6 bases). The CDR3 spans 13 residues. Germline CDR1 is DFQATT and CDR2 is SNEGSKA (reference sequence). Between the trimmed V and J ends, which lost 8 bases and 7 bases, there was a span of 20 bases. CDR3 DNA: TGCAGTATCAGGACAGTGACACCACTTGAAGCTTTCTTT. Protein product: CSIRTVTPLEAFF.

The chain joins TRBV7-6 to TRBJ1-3, with 8 nucleotides matching TRBD1. V shed 2 bases and J 0 bases; nucleotides not matched to a gene: 6. Germline V CDR1 and CDR2: SGHVS, FNYEAQ. The CDR3 has 17 amino acids. CDR3 coding DNA: TGTGCCAGCAGCTTACAGACAGGGGCTAGCTCTGGAAACACCATATATTTT. It translates to CASSLQTGASSGNTIYF.